These 16 T cell receptor beta chains share one sample of origin, sequenced in a study of early T cells in non-severe SARS-CoV-2 infection. TCRdb reanalysed the 5' RACE reads using MiXCR and keeps one entry per CDR3 protein. The sample has about 52,000 distinct CDR3 sequences, approximately 11% seen once. Sample: whole blood. The receptor set was obtained from an adult who was a healthcare worker with PCR-confirmed SARS-CoV-2 infection or an uninfected control (not recorded which).

This clonotype was seen ten or more times. The gene calls are TRBV28 and TRBJ2-2, with 8 nucleotides matching TRBD2. Germline assignment: CDR1 MDHEN and CDR2 SYDVKM. CDR3 length: 21 residues. V trimming: 4 bases; J trimming: 6 bases; junction bases outside the gene matches: 25. The CDR3 DNA follows: TGTGCCAGCAGTTCGACGAAAACGGGACTAGTCATAAAACCTACCTCCGGGGAGCTGTTTTTT. As protein: CASSSTKTGLVIKPTSGELFF.

The sample holds a few counts of this clonotype. Germline is not matched at one junction end, which may reflect a read error. The CDR3 region is CVSSTRLAGGAYEQYF. The CDR3 nucleotides read TGTGTCAGCAGCACCCGACTAGCGGGAGGGGCCTACGAGCAGTACTTC. This chain connects TRBV7-8 to TRBJ2-7; 14 bases match TRBD2. The CDR3 spans 16 residues. In germline, CDR1 is SGHVS, CDR2 FQNEAQ.

This clonotype was seen repeatedly, ten times or more. The gene calls are TRBV7-8 and TRBJ2-5; D is perhaps TRBD1 (6 bases). The V and J ends lost 1 base and 3 bases respectively, with 9 bases between them. Germline CDR1 reads SGHVS; CDR2 reads FQNEAQ. This CDR3 region has 14 residues. The CDR3 DNA is TGTGCCAGCAGCTTAGGCGGACAGAAAGAGACCCAGTACTTC. Encoded protein: CASSLGGQKETQYF.

This clonotype was seen repeatedly, ten times or more. The chain carries TRBV29-1 and TRBJ2-7; D is possibly TRBD2 (6 bases). The CDR3 has 13 residues. V lost 4 bases to trimming and J lost 6 bases, with 16 bases between them. Looked up from germline, CDR1 is SQVTM and CDR2 is ANQGSEA. CDR3 nucleotides: TGCAGCGTTGGAAGGGACTTATGGTCCGAGCAGTACTTC. It specifies CSVGRDLWSEQYF.

This clonotype has more than one count but fewer than ten. The genes are TRBV24-1 and TRBJ1-5, with D possibly TRBD1 on 5 matching bases. V was cut by 10 bases and J by 2 bases, with 14 bases left in between. Germline V lookup: CDR1 KGHDR, CDR2 SFDVKD. The length of the CDR3 is 14 residues. The CDR3 region is CATSGTEGNQPQHF. In nucleotides, the CDR3 is TGTGCCACTTCCGGGACGGAAGGCAATCAGCCCCAGCATTTT.

CDR3 nucleotides: TGTGCCAGCTCACCCTGGACGACAGGGCTACCTGACGAGCAGTACTTC. It yields the protein CASSPWTTGLPDEQYF. The J gene is TRBJ2-7, the V gene TRBV18, with 7 bases lining up with TRBD1. Germline CDR1 KGHSH, CDR2 LQKENI. The CDR3 totals 16 residues. The ends lost 3 bases at V and 5 bases at J; junction bases unmatched: 13.

V gene TRBV6-1 combines with J gene TRBJ2-7, with TRBD1 identical over 9 bases. The length of the CDR3 is 18 residues. J was trimmed by 3 bases and V by 3 bases; bases with no gene match: 15. The V gene's germline CDR1 is MNHNS and CDR2 SASEGT. CDR3: CASSDYPPGQGAHYEQYF. CDR3 DNA sequence: TGTGCCAGCAGTGACTACCCCCCGGGACAGGGAGCCCACTACGAGCAGTACTTC.

This clonotype occurred many times. The chain carries TRBV14 and TRBJ1-2; D is unclear. Germline CDR1 reads SGHDN; CDR2 reads FVKESK. CDR3 length equals 14 residues. Trimming left V 8 bases short and J 4 bases short, with 17 bases between. The CDR3 DNA reads as TGTGCCAGCCGACCGGTGAACAGACCCTATGGCTACACCTTC. As protein: CASRPVNRPYGYTF.

This clonotype occurred many times. V usage is TRBV4-1 and J usage is TRBJ1-1; no clear D gene. This CDR3 region has 15 residues. V was pared by 3 bases and J by 3 bases, with 14 bases between. The germline gives CDR1 MGHRA, CDR2 YSYEKL. CDR3 protein: CASSQPLLRDTEAFF. The CDR3 DNA follows: TGCGCCAGCAGCCAGCCTCTTTTGAGGGACACTGAAGCTTTCTTT.

V usage is TRBV6-2 or TRBV6-3 and J usage is TRBJ2-7; 10 nucleotides match TRBD2. Germline V gene sequence: CDR1 MNHEY, CDR2 SVGEGT. The CDR3 runs to 14 residues. Trimming at V came to 6 bases and at J to 3 bases, leaving 5 bases not matched to a gene. CDR3 sequence reads: CASSPGTSDYEQYF. CDR3 DNA sequence: TGTGCCAGCAGCCCCGGGACTAGCGACTACGAGCAGTACTTC.

There are many counts of this clonotype. The rearrangement uses TRBV6-5 and TRBJ2-3; D might be TRBD2 (6 bases). V was shortened by 6 bases and J by 2 bases, with 18 bases between the two germline ends. CDR3 length: 16 amino acids. Looked up from germline, CDR1 is MNHEY and CDR2 is SVGAGI. In DNA, the CDR3 is TGTGCCAGCAGCCCCGGTGGGACTGCAAACACAGATACGCAGTATTTT. It translates to CASSPGGTANTDTQYF.

This clonotype showed up just a few times. J is TRBJ2-7 and V is TRBV9; 9 nucleotides match TRBD2. The CDR3 length is 15 residues. CDR1 and CDR2 from the germline V gene are SGDLS and YYNGEE. Trimming cost V 0 bases and J 4 bases; bases outside gene matches: 5. CDR3 amino acids: CASSVGAGGTYEQYF. The DNA of the CDR3 is TGTGCCAGCAGCGTAGGAGCGGGAGGCACTTACGAGCAGTACTTC.

This clonotype showed up many times. The V gene is TRBV7-2, the J gene TRBJ2-7; perhaps TRBD2 as D (5 bases). CDR1 and CDR2 (germline): SGHTA, FQGNSA. The CDR3 runs 14 residues. V lost 1 base and J lost 5, with 12 bases in between. CDR3 sequence: CASSLGIGSNEQYF. CDR3 nucleotides: TGTGCCAGCAGCTTAGGGATAGGGAGCAACGAGCAGTACTTC.

This clonotype was counted a few times. For the CDR3, the DNA is TGTGCCAGCAACCGGGGGGATGAGCAGTTCTTC. Protein: CASNRGDEQFF. This chain links TRBV12-3 or TRBV12-4 with TRBJ2-1; 7 bases align to TRBD2. V dropped 7 bases and J dropped 8; count of bases not matched to a gene: 2. The CDR3 loop spans 11 amino acids.

This clonotype was counted only a few times. The chain links TRBV4-1 to TRBJ2-2, with D maybe TRBD2 (5 bases). Trimming shortened V by 0 bases and J by 1 base, and 15 bases separated the two germline ends. The CDR3 length is 18 residues. CDR1 is MGHRA and CDR2 is YSYEKL in the germline V gene. The CDR3 DNA is TGCGCCAGCAGCCAAGATCCGGACTTAACATTGAACACCGGGGAGCTGTTTTTT. As protein: CASSQDPDLTLNTGELFF.

This clonotype was seen a handful of times. The V and J genes are TRBV28 and TRBJ2-1; D is perhaps TRBD2 (6 bases). The V end lost 3 bases, the J end lost 0 bases, and 15 bases lay between the germline ends. Germline CDR1 and CDR2: MDHEN and SYDVKM. The length of the CDR3 is 17 residues. Here the CDR3 DNA reads TGTGCCAGCAGTTTCCTTCTAGCGCGGAGCTCCTACAATGAGCAGTTCTTC. This codes for CASSFLLARSSYNEQFF.